This entry is about one T cell receptor (beta chain). Its antigen is not identified. Before sequencing, viral peptide pools were used by the ViraFEST assay to expand antigen-specific CD4+ T cells. Cultured cells yielded isolated CD4+ T cells after 10 days. Two-dose BNT162b2 or mRNA-1273 vaccination was given to participants. The CDR3 spans 15 residues. V gave up 1 base and J gave up 0 bases, with 10 bases separating them. Germline V gene data show CDR1 as MGHRA and CDR2 as YSYEKL. Assay used: immunoSEQ multiplex PCR; TCRdb lists only in-frame clones, some missing. The profile shows around 26,000 clones, roughly three quarters of them singletons. The record originates from a study of vaccination effects on CD4 cells after COVID-19.

The chain joins TRBV4-1 to TRBJ2-7; D not certain. The TCR originated in a human donor who received a COVID-19 vaccine. The sample consisted of CD4+ T cells from PBMCs cultured with SARS-CoV-2 spike peptides, taken after COVID-19 vaccination. DNA for the CDR3: TGCGCCAGCAGCCAAGGAAGGAAATCCTCCTACGAGCAGTACTTC. Translating gives CASSQGRKSSYEQYF.